These T cell receptor beta chains were read from a single sample in a study of blood T cell repertoires in COVID-19. Profiling relied on immunoSEQ multiplex PCR, and the TCRdb table lists in-frame clones only, not all of them. In the table there are about 75,000 clones, around 74% of which are singletons. Sequencing input: peripheral blood. Receptors were obtained from a woman older than 75 with active or convalescent COVID-19. Each CDR3 is given without its conserved first and last residue.

cdr3_aa v_call cdr3_length
ASSPPAQPQETQY TRBV18 13
SFLGGQGINTEAF TRBV29-1 13
ASSLGTGTGELF TRBV11-2 12
ASSFHTRALNTEAF TRBV27 14
AWRAGSSYNEQF TRBV30 12
ASSVLGDSNQPQH TRBV9 13
ASSMGRGPNYEQY TRBV13 13
ASSNTLSSGSPFSYEQY TRBV3-1/TRBV3-2 17
ASSPGLAGSAYEQY TRBV7-2 14
ASSFMVRRNNEQF TRBV28 13
ASSLPWGHSGANVLT TRBV7-9 15
ASSPKQGVGGQGISQPQH TRBV19 18
ASSLETGTYEQY TRBV11-2 12
ASSLSDSYFEQF TRBV3-1/TRBV3-2 12
AIRETGIGQPQH TRBV10-3 12
ASSQDRIRTSGRDSSYEQY TRBV3-1/TRBV3-2 19